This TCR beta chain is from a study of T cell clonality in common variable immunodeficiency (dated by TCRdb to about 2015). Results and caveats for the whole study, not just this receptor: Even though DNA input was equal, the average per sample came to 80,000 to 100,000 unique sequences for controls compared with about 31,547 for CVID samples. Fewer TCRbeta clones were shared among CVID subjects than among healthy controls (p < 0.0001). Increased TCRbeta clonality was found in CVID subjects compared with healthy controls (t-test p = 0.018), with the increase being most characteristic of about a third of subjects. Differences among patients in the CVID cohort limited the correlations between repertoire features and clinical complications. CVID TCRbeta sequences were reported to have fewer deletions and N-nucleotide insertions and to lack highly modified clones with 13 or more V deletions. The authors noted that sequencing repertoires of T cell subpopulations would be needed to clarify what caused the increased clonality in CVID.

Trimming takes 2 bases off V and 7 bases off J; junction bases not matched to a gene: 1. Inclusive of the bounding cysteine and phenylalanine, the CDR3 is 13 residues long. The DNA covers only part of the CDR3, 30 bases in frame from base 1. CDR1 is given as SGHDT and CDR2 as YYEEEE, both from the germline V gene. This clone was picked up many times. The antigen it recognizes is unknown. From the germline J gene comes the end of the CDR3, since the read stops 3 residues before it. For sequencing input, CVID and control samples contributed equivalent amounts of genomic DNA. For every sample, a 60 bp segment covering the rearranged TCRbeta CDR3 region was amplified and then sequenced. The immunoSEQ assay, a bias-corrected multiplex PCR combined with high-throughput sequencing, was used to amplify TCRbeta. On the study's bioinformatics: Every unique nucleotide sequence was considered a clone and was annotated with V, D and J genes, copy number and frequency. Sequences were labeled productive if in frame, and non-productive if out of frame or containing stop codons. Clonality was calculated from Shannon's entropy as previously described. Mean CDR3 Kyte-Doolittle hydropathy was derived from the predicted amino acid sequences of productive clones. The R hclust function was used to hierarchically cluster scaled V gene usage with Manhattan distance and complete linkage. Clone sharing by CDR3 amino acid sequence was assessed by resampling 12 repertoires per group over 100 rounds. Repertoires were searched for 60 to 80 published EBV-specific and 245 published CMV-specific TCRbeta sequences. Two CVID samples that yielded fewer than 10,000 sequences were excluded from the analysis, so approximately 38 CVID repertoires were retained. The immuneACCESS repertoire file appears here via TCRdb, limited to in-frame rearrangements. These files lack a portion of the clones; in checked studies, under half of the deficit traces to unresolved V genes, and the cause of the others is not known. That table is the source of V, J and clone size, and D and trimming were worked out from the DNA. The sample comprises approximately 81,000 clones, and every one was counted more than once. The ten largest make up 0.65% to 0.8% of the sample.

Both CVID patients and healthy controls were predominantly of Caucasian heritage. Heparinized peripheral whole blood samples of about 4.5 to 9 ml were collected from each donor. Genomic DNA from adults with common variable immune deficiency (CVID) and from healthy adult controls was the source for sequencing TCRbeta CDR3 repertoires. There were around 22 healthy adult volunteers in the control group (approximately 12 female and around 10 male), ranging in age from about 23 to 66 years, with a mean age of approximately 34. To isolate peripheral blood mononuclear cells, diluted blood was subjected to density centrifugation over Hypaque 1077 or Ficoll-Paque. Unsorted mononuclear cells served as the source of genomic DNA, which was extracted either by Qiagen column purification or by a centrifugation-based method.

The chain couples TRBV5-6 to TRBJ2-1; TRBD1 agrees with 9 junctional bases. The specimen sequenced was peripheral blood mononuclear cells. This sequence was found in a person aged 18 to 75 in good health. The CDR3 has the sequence CASSFGTGNEQFF. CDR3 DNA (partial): TGTGCCAGCAGCTTTGGGACAGGGAATGAG.